This passage covers 6 T cell receptor beta chains from one sample sequenced in a study of T-cell memory formation after mild COVID-19. TCRdb redid the calling of the 5' RACE reads with MiXCR, one entry per CDR3 protein. The data show roughly 560,000 distinct CDR3 sequences, roughly 20% seen once. Sequenced material: PBMCs or a T cell subset sorted from them (not recorded which). These receptors came from an adult woman who had mild COVID-19 (a few samples of this study predate the infection). Cell type and time point are not known.

This clonotype was recorded a few times. The chain links TRBV30 to TRBJ1-2; tentative D call: TRBD1 (6 bases). CDR1 GTSNPN and CDR2 SVGIG come from the germline V gene (reference sequence). The CDR3 contains 11 residues. Trimming left V 6 bases short and J 6 bases short, with 11 bases between. CDR3 in DNA: TGTGCCTGCCGAACAGGGAATGGCTACACCTTC. It yields the protein CACRTGNGYTF.

CDR3 residues: CAISEPIQGAKNTGELFF. In DNA, the CDR3 is TGTGCCATCAGTGAGCCAATACAGGGGGCGAAGAACACCGGGGAGCTGTTTTTT. The gene calls are TRBV10-3 and TRBJ2-2; 9 bases are a match to TRBD1. The V gene's germline CDR1 is ENHRY and CDR2 SYGVKD. CDR3 length: 18 residues. V shed 2 bases, J shed 1 base, and the junction held 8 bases outside the gene matches.

This clonotype was seen more than once but under ten times. The germline gene is not matched at one end of the junction; a read error may be the cause. The J gene is TRBJ1-3, the V gene TRBV3-1, with 8 positions matching TRBD1. In germline, CDR1 is LGHDT, CDR2 YNNKEL (reference sequence). The length of the CDR3 is 14 residues. The CDR3: CAISHGDRGNTIYF. The CDR3 DNA sequence: TGTGCCATCAGCCATGGGGACAGGGGAAACACCATATATTTT. The full variable domain, in which reference TRBV3-1 and TRBJ1-3 provide the parts outside the CDR3, is DTAVSQTPKYLVTQMGNDKSIKCEQNLGHDTMYWYKQDSKKFLKIMFSYNNKELIINETVPNRFSPKSPDKAHLNLHINSLELGDSAVYFCAISHGDRGNTIYFGEGSWLTVV.

This clonotype was recorded a few times. This chain links TRBV6-5 with TRBJ1-4; 7 positions agree with TRBD1. Looked up from germline, CDR1 is MNHEY and CDR2 is SVGAGI. The CDR3 totals 14 residues. V dropped 5 bases and J dropped 10; count of bases not matched to a gene: 10. CDR3 DNA sequence: TGTGCCAGCAGTCCAGGACAGGTGATTGGAAAACTGTTTTTT. This codes for CASSPGQVIGKLFF.

As DNA, the CDR3 is TGCGCCAGCAGCACCTGGACTAGCGGGGGGGCCTTGGCCGGGGAGCTGTTTTTT. Amino acid sequence: CASSTWTSGGALAGELFF. The chain couples TRBV5-1 to TRBJ2-2, with 15 nucleotides matching TRBD2. The CDR3 has 18 residues. CDR1 SGHRS and CDR2 YFSETQ come from the germline V gene. After removal of 4 bases from V and 6 bases from J, the junction contained 10 bases not matched to a gene.

This clonotype was counted a few times. This rearrangement joins TRBV24-1 to TRBJ2-2, with 8 bases matching TRBD1. Looked up from germline, CDR1 is KGHDR and CDR2 is SFDVKD. The CDR3 contains 16 residues. V shed 4 bases, J shed 1 base, and the junction held 4 bases outside the gene matches. The CDR3 DNA is TGTGCCACCAGTGACATTGGGACAGGGAACACCGGGGAGCTGTTTTTT. This translates into CATSDIGTGNTGELFF.